The clone carrying this TCR beta chain was recorded at least ten times. Its antigen is unidentified. The data belong to a study of CD8 T cells in ankylosing spondylitis. Study-level findings and limits: Matched ankylosing spondylitis synovial fluid reportedly showed significant enrichment of disease-linked clones. Typical of ankylosing spondylitis blood, it appeared, was a TCR beta motif of fewer than 10 highly homologous variants.

Germline V CDR1 and CDR2: SGHTA, FQGNSA. V lost 5 bases and J 7 bases, leaving 6 bases between the germline ends. The CDR3 consists of 11 residues. TCRdb re-called the 5' RACE reads with MiXCR, one entry per CDR3 protein. Seen here are 200,000 to 250,000 distinct CDR3 sequences, approximately 10% observed once, and the top ten hold over 20%. The sample consisted of blood, either unsorted or a sorted T cell fraction (not recorded which). This receptor was taken from a male donor with ankylosing spondylitis or in good health (not recorded which). The rearrangement uses TRBV7-2 and TRBJ2-1; D call uncertain. CDR3 nucleotides: TGTGCCAGCAGCCCGAAGAATGAGCAGTTCTTC. As protein: CASSPKNEQFF.